This T cell receptor (beta chain) appears in the sequencing data of a study of cytomegalovirus exposure and HLA in healthy donors. Findings of the study overall: In a later analysis, most CMV-associated TCR beta chains appeared HLA-restricted. Testing in vitro showed three CMV-associated chains specific for CMV antigens.

The PCR used 60 Vbeta and 13 Jbeta primers. Some clones are missing from TCRdb's copy, which holds only in-frame ones; the method was immunoSEQ multiplex PCR. This sample carries 130,000 to 150,000 clones, roughly 79% of them seen once, and the ten largest clones take 2.8%. Germline V gene lookup returns CDR1 LNHDA and CDR2 SQIVND (reference sequence). V was pared by 10 bases and J by 4 bases, with 14 bases of the junction left unmatched. The CDR3 covers 16 residues. This clone showed up just once. Its antigen is currently unknown. This TCR was sampled from a male donor in good health and CMV-seronegative. The genes are TRBV19 and TRBJ2-2; TRBD2 matches 8 bases. Sequences were obtained from PBMCs. The CDR3 loop reads CATIYTSGSFTGELFF. The CDR3 nucleotides are TGTGCCACTATATACACTAGCGGATCTTTCACCGGGGAGCTGTTTTTT.